One and the same sample provided the 10 T cell receptor beta chains below, sequenced in a study of blood T cell repertoires in COVID-19. Some clones are missing from TCRdb's copy, which holds only in-frame ones; the method was immunoSEQ multiplex PCR. In the table there are about 170,000 clones, 70% to 85% of which are singletons. The sequenced material came from PBMCs or T cells enriched from blood (not recorded which). These receptor sequences come from a man over 45 who had recovered from COVID-19.

The chain recombines TRBV27 with TRBJ1-2; 10 bases are shared with TRBD1. V lost 3 bases, J lost 4 bases, and 2 bases stayed unmatched. The CDR3 has 14 residues. Germline V lookup: CDR1 MNHEY, CDR2 SMNVEV (reference sequence). CDR3 sequence (DNA): TGTGCCAGCAGTTTTGGGACAGGGGCCTATGGCTACACCTTC. It translates to CASSFGTGAYGYTF.

V usage is TRBV7-8 and J usage is TRBJ1-1, with 9 bases fitting TRBD1. V trimming: 5 bases; J trimming: 3 bases; junction bases outside the gene matches: 7. The germline V gene encodes CDR1 SGHVS and CDR2 FQNEAQ. This CDR3 has 15 amino acids. This CDR3 reads CASSQQGAVDTEAFF. Here the CDR3 DNA reads TGTGCCAGCAGCCAACAGGGGGCAGTGGACACTGAAGCTTTCTTT.

This clone was observed a handful of times. V is TRBV2 and J is TRBJ1-3, with 8 bases identical to TRBD1. The CDR3 is 14 residues long. Germline assignment: CDR1 SNHLY and CDR2 FYNNEI. V shed 2 bases, J shed 8 bases, and the junction held 5 bases outside the gene matches. The CDR3 DNA is TGTGCCAGCAGTGAACGGACAGGGAGGCACACCATATATTTT. Its protein is CASSERTGRHTIYF.

The chain recombines TRBV7-2 with TRBJ2-2; D not resolved. V lost 2 bases, J lost 3 bases, and 7 bases lay in between. This CDR3 has 14 residues. Germline CDR1 SGHTA, CDR2 FQGNSA. The CDR3 sequence: CASSLSRYTGELFF. The CDR3 DNA reads TGTGCCAGCAGCTTATCCAGATACACCGGGGAGCTGTTTTTT.

The chain joins TRBV3-1 (or the pseudogene TRBV3-2) to TRBJ2-1, with D possibly TRBD2 on 7 matching bases. The germline V gene encodes CDR1 LGHDT and CDR2 YNNKEL (reference sequence). Deletions cut 1 base from V and 5 bases from J, with 12 bases between. The CDR3 length is 15 residues. The CDR3 region is CASSQGGGVNNEQFF. The CDR3 nucleotides read TGTGCCAGCAGCCAAGGAGGGGGGGTGAACAATGAGCAGTTCTTC.

V usage is TRBV10-2 and J usage is TRBJ1-5, with TRBD1 matching over 8 bases. The germline V gene has CDR1 WSHSY and CDR2 SAAADI. V was pared by 7 bases and J by 6 bases, with 5 bases of the junction left unmatched. The CDR3 spans 13 residues. Written as DNA, the CDR3 is TGCGCCAGCAAGATAGGACAGGGTCAGCCCCAGCATTTT. It codes for CASKIGQGQPQHF.

The chain recombines TRBV7-9 with TRBJ2-5; the match to TRBD2 covers 8 bases. Per the germline V gene, CDR1 is SEHNR and CDR2 is FQNEAQ (reference sequence). V was pared by 1 base and J by 5 bases, with 9 bases of the junction left unmatched. This CDR3 region has 16 residues. The CDR3 reads CASSLGGDRGGETQYF. DNA for the CDR3: TGTGCCAGCAGCTTAGGGGGGGACCGGGGGGGCGAGACCCAGTACTTC.

The chain uses TRBV7-2 and TRBJ2-1; possible D gene TRBD2, 6 bases. CDR1 SGHTA and CDR2 FQGNSA come from the germline V gene. This CDR3 has 16 residues. Trimming pared 0 bases from V and 3 bases from J, leaving 12 bases between. The CDR3 DNA reads TGTGCCAGCAGCTTAGCGGTGGGACTGATCTACAATGAGCAGTTCTTC. This encodes CASSLAVGLIYNEQFF. The full variable domain, with the rest looked up from reference TRBV7-2 and TRBJ2-1, is GAGVSQSPSNKVTEKGKDVELRCDPISGHTALYWYRQSLGQGLEFLIYFQGNSAPDKSGLPSDRFSAERTGGSVSTLTIQRTQQEDSAVYLCASSLAVGLIYNEQFFGPGTRLTVL.

This clone was seen just once. This chain links TRBV6-2 or TRBV6-3 with TRBJ1-2, with D perhaps TRBD1 (6 bases). CDR3 length: 14 residues. V was clipped by 8 bases and J by 13 bases, with 26 bases between them. Germline V gene sequence: CDR1 MNHEY, CDR2 SVGEGT. The CDR3 DNA is TGTGCCAGCTGCCTTTTCGGGACACCGGAACTCAGCACCTTC. Translated: CASCLFGTPELSTF.

This clone was found a few times. V is TRBV9 and J is TRBJ1-5; TRBD1 matches 12 bases. The V gene end was trimmed by 3 bases and the J gene end by 2 bases; junction bases not matched to a gene: 3. Germline assignment: CDR1 SGDLS and CDR2 YYNGEE. The CDR3 has 16 amino acids. The CDR3 bases are TGTGCCAGCAGCGCCGGGACAGGGGGCGGCAATCAGCCCCAGCATTTT. This codes for CASSAGTGGGNQPQHF. Drawing the rest from reference TRBV9 and TRBJ1-5, the complete variable domain is DSGVTQTPKHLITATGQRVTLRCSPRSGDLSVYWYQQSLDQGLQFLIQYYNGEERAKGNILERFSAQQFPDLHSELNLSSLELGDSALYFCASSAGTGGGNQPQHFGDGTRLSIL.